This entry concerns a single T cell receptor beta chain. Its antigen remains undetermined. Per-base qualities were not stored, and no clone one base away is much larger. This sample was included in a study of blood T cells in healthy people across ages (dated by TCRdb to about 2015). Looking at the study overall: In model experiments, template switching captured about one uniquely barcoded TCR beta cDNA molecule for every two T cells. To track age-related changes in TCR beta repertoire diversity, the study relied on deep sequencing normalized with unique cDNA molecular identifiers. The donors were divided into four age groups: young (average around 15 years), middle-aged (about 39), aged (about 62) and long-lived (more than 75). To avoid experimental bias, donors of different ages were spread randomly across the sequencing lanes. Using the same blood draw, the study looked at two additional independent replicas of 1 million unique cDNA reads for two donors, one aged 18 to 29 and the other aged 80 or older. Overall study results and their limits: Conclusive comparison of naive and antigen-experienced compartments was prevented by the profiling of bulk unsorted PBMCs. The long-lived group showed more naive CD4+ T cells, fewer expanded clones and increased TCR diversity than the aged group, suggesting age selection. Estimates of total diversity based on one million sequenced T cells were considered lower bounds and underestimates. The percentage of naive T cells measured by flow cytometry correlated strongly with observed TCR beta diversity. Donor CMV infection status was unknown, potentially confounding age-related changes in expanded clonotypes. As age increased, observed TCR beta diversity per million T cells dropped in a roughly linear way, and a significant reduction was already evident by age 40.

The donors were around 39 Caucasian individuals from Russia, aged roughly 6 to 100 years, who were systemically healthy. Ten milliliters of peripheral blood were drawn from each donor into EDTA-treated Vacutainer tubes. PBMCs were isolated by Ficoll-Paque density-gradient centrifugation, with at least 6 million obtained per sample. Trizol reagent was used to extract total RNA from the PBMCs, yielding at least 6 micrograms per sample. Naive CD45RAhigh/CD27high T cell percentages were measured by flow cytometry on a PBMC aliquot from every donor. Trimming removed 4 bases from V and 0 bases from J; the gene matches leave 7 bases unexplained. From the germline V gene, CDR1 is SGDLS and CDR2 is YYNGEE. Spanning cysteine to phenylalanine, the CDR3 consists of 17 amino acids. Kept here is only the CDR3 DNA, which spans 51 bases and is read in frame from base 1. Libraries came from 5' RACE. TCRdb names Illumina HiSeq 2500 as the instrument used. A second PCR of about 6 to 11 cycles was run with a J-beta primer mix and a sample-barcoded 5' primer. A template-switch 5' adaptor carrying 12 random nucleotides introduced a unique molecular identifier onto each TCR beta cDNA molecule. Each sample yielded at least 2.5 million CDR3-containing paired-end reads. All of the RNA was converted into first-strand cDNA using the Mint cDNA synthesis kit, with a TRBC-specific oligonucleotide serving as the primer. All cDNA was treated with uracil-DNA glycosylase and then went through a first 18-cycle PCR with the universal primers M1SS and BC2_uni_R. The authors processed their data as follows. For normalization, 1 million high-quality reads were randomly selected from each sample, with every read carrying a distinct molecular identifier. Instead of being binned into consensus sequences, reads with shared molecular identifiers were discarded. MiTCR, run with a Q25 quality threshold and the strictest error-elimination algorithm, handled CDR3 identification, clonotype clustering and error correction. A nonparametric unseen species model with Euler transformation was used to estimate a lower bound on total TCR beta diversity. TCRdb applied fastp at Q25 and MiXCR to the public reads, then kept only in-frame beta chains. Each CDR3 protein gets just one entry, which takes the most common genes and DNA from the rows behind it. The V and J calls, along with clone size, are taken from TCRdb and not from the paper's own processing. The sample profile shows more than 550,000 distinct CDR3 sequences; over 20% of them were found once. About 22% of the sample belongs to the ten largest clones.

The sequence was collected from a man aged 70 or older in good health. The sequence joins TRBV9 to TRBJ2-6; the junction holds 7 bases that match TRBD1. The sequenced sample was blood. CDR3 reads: CASSTRQGSSGANVLTF. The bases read TGTGCCAGCAGCACCCGACAGGGAAGCTCTGGGGCCAACGTCCTGACTTTC.